Listed here is a single TCR beta chain. The target of this receptor is not known. No base quality information exists; no much larger clone differs at one position. This specimen belongs to a study of blood T cell repertoires in COVID-19 (dated by TCRdb to 2020 to 2021). Study-wide context: Samples covering the acute and convalescent phases of COVID-19 were provided by collaborators in the United States, Italy and Spain. The prospective study material was composed of cDNA or gDNA derived from T cells, B-cell-depleted T cells, or PBMCs. Subjects who had been exposed to COVID-19, were actively infected with it, or had recovered from it provided the deeply sampled blood TCRbeta repertoires that made up the dataset. The repertoires were made available in a free public database intended to serve as a resource for research on the immune response to SARS-CoV-2. The samples were drawn from the first 160 participants of the ongoing ImmuneRACE study and from roughly 1,300 subjects provided by 6 global collaborators. A de-identified subject ID, COVID-19 status, age in years and sex were almost always included in the sample metadata. HLA class I and class II types, where available, came from metadata supplied by the sample provider rather than from assay-based typing.

TCRbeta CDR3 regions were amplified from genomic DNA using the immunoSEQ Assay, a bias-controlled multiplex PCR. The paper's processing steps were these. The number of nucleated cells in each sample was estimated from the amplification of reference gene primers within the assay. To quantify the absolute abundance of each unique TCRbeta CDR3 rearrangement, sequence reads were collapsed and filtered. Productive Simpson clonality was computed per sample as the square root of Simpson's diversity index over productive rearrangements. TCRdb holds this immuneACCESS table with in-frame rearrangements only. Some clones are missing; in checked studies, unresolved V genes explain under half, and the rest has no known cause. Clone size and the V and J calls come from that table; the DNA yielded D and trimming. The sample records approximately 250,000 clones, almost 85% of which are singletons. The top ten hold about 4% of the sample.

On the study overall, not on this receptor specifically: The quantity of clinical and demographic metadata differed by source and by participant and was supplied without curation.

The collaborating institutions used their own protocols to collect whole blood in K2EDTA tubes. For TCRbeta analysis, collaborators shipped samples as frozen whole blood, isolated PBMCs, or DNA extracted from either of those sample types. The germline V gene encodes CDR1 SGHDN and CDR2 FVKESK. Including the terminal cysteine and phenylalanine, the CDR3 comprises 15 residues. The only DNA kept is the CDR3, 45 bases in frame from the first base. The germline ends are 18 bases apart after V is trimmed by 4 bases and J by 6 bases. This sequence originates from a man aged 45 to 65 with acute or convalescent COVID-19. The chain is encoded by TRBV14 joined to TRBJ1-2; the D gene is perhaps TRBD1, on 6 matching bases. Material for sequencing was peripheral blood. DNA sequence: TGTGCCAGCAGCCTAGTTCTGGGACACATCAATGGCTACACCTTC. Its protein reads: CASSLVLGHINGYTF. Here the CDR3 is joined to the reference TRBV14 and TRBJ1-2 genes, and the full variable domain is: EAGVTQFPSHSVIEKGQTVTLRCDPISGHDNLYWYRRVMGKEIKFLLHFVKESKQDESGMPNNRFLAERTGGTYSTLKVQPAELEDSGVYFCASSLVLGHINGYTFGSGTRLTVV.